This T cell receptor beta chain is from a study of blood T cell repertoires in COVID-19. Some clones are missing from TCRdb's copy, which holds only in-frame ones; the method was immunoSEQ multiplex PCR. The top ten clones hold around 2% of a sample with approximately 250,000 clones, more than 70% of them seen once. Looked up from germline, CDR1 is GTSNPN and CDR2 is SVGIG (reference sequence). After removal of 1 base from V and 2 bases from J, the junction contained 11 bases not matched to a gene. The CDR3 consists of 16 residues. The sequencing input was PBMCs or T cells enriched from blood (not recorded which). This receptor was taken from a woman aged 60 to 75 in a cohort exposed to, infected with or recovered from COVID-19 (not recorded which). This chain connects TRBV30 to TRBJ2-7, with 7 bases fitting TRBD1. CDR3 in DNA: TGTGCCTGGAGTGCTGTTAAGGGACAGCTAACCTACGAGCAGTACTTC. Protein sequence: CAWSAVKGQLTYEQYF.